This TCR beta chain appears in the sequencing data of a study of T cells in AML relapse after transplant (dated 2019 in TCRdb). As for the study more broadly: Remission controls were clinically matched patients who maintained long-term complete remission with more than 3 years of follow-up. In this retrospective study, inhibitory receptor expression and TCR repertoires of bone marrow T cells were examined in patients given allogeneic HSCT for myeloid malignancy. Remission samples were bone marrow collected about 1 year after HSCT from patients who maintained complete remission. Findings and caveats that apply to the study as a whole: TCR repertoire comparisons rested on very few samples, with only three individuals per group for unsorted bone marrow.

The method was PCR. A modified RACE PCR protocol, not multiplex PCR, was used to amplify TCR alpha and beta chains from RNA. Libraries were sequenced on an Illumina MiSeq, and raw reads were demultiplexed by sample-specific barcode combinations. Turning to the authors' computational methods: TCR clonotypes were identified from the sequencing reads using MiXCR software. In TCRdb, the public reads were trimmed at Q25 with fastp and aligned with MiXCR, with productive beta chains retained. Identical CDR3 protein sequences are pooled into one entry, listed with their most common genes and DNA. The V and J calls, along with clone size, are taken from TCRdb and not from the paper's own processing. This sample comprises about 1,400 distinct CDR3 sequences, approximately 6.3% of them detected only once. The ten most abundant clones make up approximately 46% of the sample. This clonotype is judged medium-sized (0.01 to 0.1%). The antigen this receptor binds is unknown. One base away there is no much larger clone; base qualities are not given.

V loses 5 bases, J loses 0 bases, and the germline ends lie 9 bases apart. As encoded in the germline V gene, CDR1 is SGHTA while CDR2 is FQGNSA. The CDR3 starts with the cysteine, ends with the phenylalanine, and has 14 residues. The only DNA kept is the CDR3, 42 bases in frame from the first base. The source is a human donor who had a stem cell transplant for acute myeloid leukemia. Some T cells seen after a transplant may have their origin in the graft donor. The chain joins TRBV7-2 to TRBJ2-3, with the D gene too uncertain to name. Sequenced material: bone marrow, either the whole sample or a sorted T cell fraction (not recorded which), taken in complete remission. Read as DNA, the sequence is TGTGCCAGCAGCGGTTGGGATAGCACAGATACGCAGTATTTT. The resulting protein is CASSGWDSTDTQYF. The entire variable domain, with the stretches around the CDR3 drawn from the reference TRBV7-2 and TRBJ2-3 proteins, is GAGVSQSPSNKVTEKGKDVELRCDPISGHTALYWYRQSLGQGLEFLIYFQGNSAPDKSGLPSDRFSAERTGGSVSTLTIQRTQQEDSAVYLCASSGWDSTDTQYFGPGTRLTVL.